Listed below are T cell receptor beta chains from one sample, sequenced in a study of molecular identifiers for immune sequencing clone quantification. TCRdb used MiXCR to reprocess the PCR reads, holding one entry per CDR3 protein. The sample has more than 550,000 distinct CDR3 sequences, around 25% seen once; the top ten hold around 0.78%. The sequenced material came from naive CD8+ T cells from blood, with Jurkat cell RNA spiked in. Source of these receptors: a human donor in good health. Some libraries in this study had Jurkat cell RNA spiked in. Each CDR3 is given without its conserved first and last residue. Fields, in order: J gene, V gene, CDR3 protein.

j_gene: TRBJ2-7; v_gene: TRBV6-2/TRBV6-3; CDR3aa: ASRVFDEQY
j_gene: TRBJ1-4; v_gene: TRBV7-9; CDR3aa: ASSAPGQGARTNEKLF
j_gene: TRBJ2-2; v_gene: TRBV19; CDR3aa: ASSIAAGTGELF
j_gene: TRBJ1-1; v_gene: TRBV12-3/TRBV12-4; CDR3aa: ASSLYVMNTEAF
j_gene: TRBJ1-3; v_gene: TRBV20-1; CDR3aa: SASWTGSPGNTRY
j_gene: TRBJ2-1; v_gene: TRBV29-1; CDR3aa: SVSTRDRGHNEQF
j_gene: TRBJ1-1; v_gene: TRBV4-3; CDR3aa: ASSQDGGQNTEAF
j_gene: TRBJ2-5; v_gene: TRBV27; CDR3aa: AGSLSLVPETQY
j_gene: TRBJ2-3; v_gene: TRBV30; CDR3aa: AWSVRGPTDTQY
j_gene: TRBJ1-4; v_gene: TRBV30; CDR3aa: AWSVGQGEPTNEKLF
j_gene: TRBJ2-3; v_gene: TRBV21-1; CDR3aa: AVSWDRTDTQY
j_gene: TRBJ2-7; v_gene: TRBV5-1; CDR3aa: ASSLGTDTYEQY